Reported below is one TCR beta chain. The antigen is unknown. This sample was included in a study of T cell responses to AZD1222 COVID-19 vaccine. Study-wide background: Second doses were pooled across both intervals (about 4 or about 12 weeks). Whole-study findings and limits: CD4 TCRs covered the whole spike, strongest at regions 160-218 and 743-854. Donors in the cohort were predominantly white British and more often female, and clonal diversity was possibly underestimated.

Generated by immunoSEQ multiplex PCR, the TCRdb table keeps only in-frame clones and is missing some. The sample lists 110,000 or so clones, about 86% occurring once. V was pared by 5 bases and J by 10 bases, with 20 bases between. The CDR3 contains 14 residues. Germline CDR1 is MNHEY and CDR2 is SMNVEV (reference sequence). The source material was peripheral blood, sampled on day 0 of AZD1222 vaccination. The V gene is TRBV27, the J gene TRBJ1-1, with a tentative D call TRBD1 (5 bases). This TCR was recovered from an adult in good health. In nucleotides, the CDR3 is TGTGCCAGCAGTGTGGAGGGACTCGGGGTACGAGCTTTCTTT. It is translated as CASSVEGLGVRAFF.